The T cell receptor (beta chain) described here comes from a study of PD-1 blockade in classical Hodgkin lymphoma. This CDR3 spans 17 amino acids. With 2 bases clipped from V and 0 bases from J, the junction kept 8 bases outside the gene matches. Germline V gene sequence: CDR1 GTSNPN, CDR2 SVGIG (reference sequence). Each patient relapsed following autologous stem cell transplantation, and prior brentuximab vedotin exposure differed. Libraries were prepared by immunoSEQ multiplex PCR; TCRdb keeps only in-frame clonotypes and omits some of them. The sample lists tens of thousands of clones; just over 90% were seen once.

The rearrangement uses TRBV30 and TRBJ2-7, with TRBD2 matching over 12 bases. Sample: peripheral blood mononuclear cells (PBMCs), taken at baseline. This clonotype was obtained from a human donor with classical Hodgkin lymphoma. As DNA, the CDR3 is TGTGCCTGGAGTTTTGCTAGCGGGGGGGACATCTCCTACGAGCAGTACTTC. Translating it yields CAWSFASGGDISYEQYF.